The 16 T cell receptor beta chains in this list originate from one sample, sequenced in a study of T cells in Graves' hyperthyroidism and ophthalmopathy. It was RNA transcripts that yielded the amplified TCR beta CDR3 regions. TCR CDR3 underwent first-round RT-PCR with the HTBI primer set. TCRdb re-analysed the multiplex PCR reads in MiXCR, keeping a single row per CDR3 protein. The sample contains around 260,000 distinct CDR3 sequences, less than 30% of which appear only once. Sequencing used blood. These receptors all stem from a man in his forties with Graves' hyperthyroidism that later progressed to Graves' ophthalmopathy.

This clonotype has just a few counts. The chain uses TRBV19 and TRBJ1-2, with a tentative D call TRBD1 (6 bases). V shed 3 bases and J shed 7 bases, with 24 bases lying between them. The CDR3 is 17 residues long. Per germline, CDR1 LNHDA and CDR2 SQIVND (reference sequence). The CDR3 loop reads CASSIGFAGAALSGYTF. The CDR3, as DNA: TGTGCCAGTAGTATCGGTTTCGCGGGGGCCGCACTGAGTGGCTACACCTTC.

This clonotype was found many times. This chain uses TRBV19 with TRBJ2-6; D ambiguous. CDR1 is LNHDA and CDR2 is SQIVND in the germline V gene (reference sequence). With 9 bases removed from V and 0 bases from J, the gap between germline ends came to 9 bases. This CDR3 is 14 amino acids long. The chain's CDR3 is CASTRGSGANVLTF. In DNA, the CDR3 is TGTGCCAGCACCAGAGGCTCTGGGGCCAACGTCCTGACTTTC.

This clonotype was recorded at least ten times. J is TRBJ1-3 and V is TRBV6-1; D is unresolved. V lost 4 bases to trimming and J lost 4 bases, with 11 bases between them. Germline CDR1 is MNHNS and CDR2 is SASEGT. The CDR3 contains 14 residues. The CDR3 is CASSAPDFGNTIYF. DNA of the CDR3: TGTGCCAGCAGTGCTCCAGACTTCGGAAACACCATATATTTT.

The chain carries TRBV6-1 and TRBJ1-2; D is possibly TRBD1 (5 bases). The CDR3 extends over 13 amino acids. The V end lost 0 bases, the J end lost 8 bases, and 10 bases lay between the germline ends. The germline V gene has CDR1 MNHNS and CDR2 SASEGT. The CDR3 DNA reads TGTGCCAGCAGTGAAGCGCGGCAGGGAGGCTACACCTTC. Its translation: CASSEARQGGYTF.

In this sample, this clonotype turned up many times. The chain joins TRBV20-1 to TRBJ2-5, with D perhaps matching TRBD1 (5 bases). The CDR3 sequence is 15 residues long. The germline V gene has CDR1 DFQATT and CDR2 SNEGSKA (reference sequence). V lost 0 bases, J lost 1 base, and 12 bases lay in between. The CDR3 loop is CSARDLTGSQETQYF. Written as DNA, the CDR3 is TGCAGTGCTAGAGATCTAACAGGCAGCCAAGAGACCCAGTACTTC.

This clonotype was counted many times. This chain links TRBV5-1 with TRBJ2-4, with D possibly being TRBD2 (6 bases). The length of the CDR3 is 16 residues. Germline CDR1 is SGHRS and CDR2 is YFSETQ. Trimming pared 4 bases from V and 2 bases from J, leaving 16 bases between. DNA for the CDR3: TGCGCCAGCAGCGCGGGACCGGTAGGATCCAAAAACATTCAGTACTTC. It translates to CASSAGPVGSKNIQYF.

V usage is TRBV20-1 and J usage is TRBJ1-3, with D unresolved. Trimming left V 4 bases short and J 1 base short, with 2 bases between. The CDR3 consists of 11 residues. Germline CDR1 is DFQATT and CDR2 is SNEGSKA (reference sequence). The DNA for the CDR3 is TGCAGTGCTAAGTCTGGAAACACCATATATTTT. This gives the protein CSAKSGNTIYF.

The chain links TRBV20-1 to TRBJ1-1; perhaps TRBD1 as D (5 bases). Germline V gene lookup returns CDR1 DFQATT and CDR2 SNEGSKA (reference sequence). The CDR3 totals 14 residues. Trimming shortened V by 0 bases and J by 1 base, and 9 bases separated the two germline ends. The CDR3 loop is CSARDLQGNTEAFF. The CDR3 region has the DNA TGCAGTGCTAGAGATCTGCAGGGGAACACTGAAGCTTTCTTT.

This clonotype was picked up many times. The rearrangement links TRBV12-3 or TRBV12-4 to TRBJ1-5; D unclear. The CDR3 extends over 13 amino acids. Between the trimmed V and J ends, which lost 5 bases and 11 bases, there was a span of 16 bases. The CDR3 is CASSPDPPGSQHF. CDR3 nucleotides: TGTGCCAGCAGTCCAGACCCCCCGGGGTCCCAGCATTTT.

There are many counts of this clonotype. This chain links TRBV29-1 with TRBJ1-5; D gene uncertain. Deletions cut 6 bases from V and 6 bases from J, with 15 bases between. The CDR3 is 13 amino acids. Germline V gene data show CDR1 as SQVTM and CDR2 as ANQGSEA. CDR3 residues: CSVADWGGQPQHF. CDR3 DNA sequence: TGCAGCGTCGCCGATTGGGGAGGTCAGCCCCAGCATTTT.

This clonotype was detected many times. The chain combines TRBV19 with TRBJ1-2; a weak D match, TRBD1 (6 bases). This CDR3 region has 17 residues. The V gene's germline CDR1 is LNHDA and CDR2 SQIVND (reference sequence). Deletions cut 4 bases from V and 5 bases from J, with 23 bases between. CDR3 region: CASSTTRGQSESYGYTF. Here the CDR3 DNA reads TGTGCCAGTAGTACAACGCGGGGGCAGAGTGAAAGTTATGGCTACACCTTC.

This clonotype was seen only a few times. The chain recombines TRBV6-1 with TRBJ2-2; a weak D match, TRBD2 (5 bases). The CDR3 has 17 amino acids. From germline, CDR1 is MNHNS and CDR2 SASEGT. Between the trimmed V and J ends, which lost 7 bases and 1 base, there was a span of 19 bases. This CDR3 is CASIEGPRQKNTGELFF. In nucleotides, the CDR3 is TGTGCCAGCATTGAGGGCCCTCGGCAAAAGAACACCGGGGAGCTGTTTTTT.

The J gene is TRBJ2-5, the V gene TRBV28; 10 bases are shared with TRBD2. CDR1 is MDHEN, CDR2 SYDVKM, per germline. CDR3 length equals 15 residues. V gave up 8 bases and J gave up 2 bases; unmatched junction bases: 8. This chain's CDR3 is CASLGSGGVQETQYF. CDR3 in DNA: TGTGCCAGCTTGGGGAGCGGGGGGGTACAAGAGACCCAGTACTTC.

This clonotype has more than one count but fewer than ten. The V and J genes are TRBV20-1 and TRBJ2-5; tentative D call: TRBD2 (6 bases). Looked up from germline, CDR1 is DFQATT and CDR2 is SNEGSKA (reference sequence). The CDR3 covers 11 residues. This CDR3 is CTGGLQETQYF. Written as DNA, the CDR3 is TGCACTGGGGGGTTACAAGAGACCCAGTACTTC.

The chain joins TRBV11-2 to TRBJ2-3; the D is unclear. The V gene's germline CDR1 is SGHAT and CDR2 FQNNGV. CDR3 length: 15 amino acids. V lost 2 bases and J 2 bases, leaving 11 bases between the germline ends. The DNA for the CDR3 is TGTGCCAGCAGCTTAATCCCAGCGACCACAGATACGCAGTATTTT. This codes for CASSLIPATTDTQYF.

This chain uses TRBV12-3 or TRBV12-4 with TRBJ2-5; maybe TRBD1 (5 bases). The CDR3 covers 14 residues. The V end lost 5 bases, the J end lost 7 bases, and 17 bases lay between the germline ends. The CDR3 loop reads CASSRIGGAGTQYF. DNA of the CDR3: TGTGCCAGCAGTAGGATCGGTGGGGCCGGGACCCAGTACTTC.